This T cell receptor beta chain was captured by sequencing in a study of shared clonotypes between healthy human individuals. Overall study results and limits: Approximately 5.1% was the fraction of naive CD4 clonotypes found shared across four donors.

From germline, CDR1 is SGHVS and CDR2 FNYEAQ. The CDR3 sequence is 15 residues long. As originally analysed: For the immunoSEQ data, sequences were junction-only without quality scores, so filtering differed. Some clones are missing from TCRdb's copy, which holds only in-frame ones; the method was immunoSEQ multiplex PCR. V, J and clone size reflect that table, while D and trimming were determined from the DNA. Of around 600,000 clones in the sample, about 95% are singletons; the top ten hold over 0.09%. Terminally differentiated effector memory CD45RA+ cells were excluded by CCR7 positive selection of CD45RO-negative cells. Of note for this clone: The antigen is unknown.

Sequenced material: naive CD8+ T cells sorted from blood. This clonotype originated in a woman in her thirties in good health. The chain combines TRBV7-6 with TRBJ2-5, with D perhaps TRBD2 (6 bases). The end of the DNA is better explained by TRBJ2-7, so the J call may be wrong. In DNA, the CDR3 is TGTGCCAGCGCCATTGCGGGACTTACTCCCTACGAGCAGTACTTC. Its protein product is CASAIAGLTPYEQYF.